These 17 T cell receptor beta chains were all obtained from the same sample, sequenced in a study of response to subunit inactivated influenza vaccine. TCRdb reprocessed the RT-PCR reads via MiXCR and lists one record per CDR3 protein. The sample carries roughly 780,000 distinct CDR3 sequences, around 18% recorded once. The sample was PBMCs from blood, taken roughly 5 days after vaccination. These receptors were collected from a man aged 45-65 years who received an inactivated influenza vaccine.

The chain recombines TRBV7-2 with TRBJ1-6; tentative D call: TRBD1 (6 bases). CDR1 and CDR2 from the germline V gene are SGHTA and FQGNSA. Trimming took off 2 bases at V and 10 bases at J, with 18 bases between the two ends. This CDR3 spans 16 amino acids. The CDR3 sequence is CASSLPAMGAGSPLHF. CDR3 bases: TGTGCCAGCAGCTTACCAGCTATGGGGGCAGGGTCACCCCTCCACTTT.

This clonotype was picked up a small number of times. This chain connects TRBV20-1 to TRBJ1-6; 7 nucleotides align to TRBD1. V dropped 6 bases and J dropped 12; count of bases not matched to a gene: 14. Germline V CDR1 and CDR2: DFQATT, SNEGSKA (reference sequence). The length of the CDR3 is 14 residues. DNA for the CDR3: TGCAGTGCCAAGCGTGGACAGGCCCGGGAACCCCTCCACTTT. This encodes CSAKRGQAREPLHF.

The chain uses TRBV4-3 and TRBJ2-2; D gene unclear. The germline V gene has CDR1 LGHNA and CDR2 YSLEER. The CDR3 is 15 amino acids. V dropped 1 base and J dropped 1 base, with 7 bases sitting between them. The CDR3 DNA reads TGCGCCAGCAGCCAAGGATTAAGGAACACCGGGGAGCTGTTTTTT. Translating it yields CASSQGLRNTGELFF.

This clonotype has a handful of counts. The CDR3 nucleotides are TGTGCCAGCAGCCAAGAAGGGAACGGCGGGTATGGCTACACCTTC. Amino acid sequence: CASSQEGNGGYGYTF. The chain couples TRBV3-1 to TRBJ1-2; no firm D call. V gave up 0 bases and J gave up 5 bases, with 13 bases separating them. This CDR3 has 15 residues. The germline V gene encodes CDR1 LGHDT and CDR2 YNNKEL (reference sequence).

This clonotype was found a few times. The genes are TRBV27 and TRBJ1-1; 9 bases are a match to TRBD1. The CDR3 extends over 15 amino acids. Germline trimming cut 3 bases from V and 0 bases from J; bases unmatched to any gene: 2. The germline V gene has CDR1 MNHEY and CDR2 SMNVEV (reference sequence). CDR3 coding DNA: TGTGCCAGCAGTTTGACAGGGGGGGTGAACACTGAAGCTTTCTTT. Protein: CASSLTGGVNTEAFF.

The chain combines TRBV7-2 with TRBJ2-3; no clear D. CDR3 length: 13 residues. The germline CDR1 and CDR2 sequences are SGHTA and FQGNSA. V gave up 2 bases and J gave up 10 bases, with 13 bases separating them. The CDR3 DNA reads TGTGCCAGCAGCTTAACCCGATTTGACCCGCAGTATTTT. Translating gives CASSLTRFDPQYF.

The CDR3 protein is CSAEGVGTEAFF. The CDR3 bases are TGCAGTGCGGAGGGAGTGGGCACTGAAGCTTTCTTT. The chain is built from TRBV20-1 and TRBJ1-1; D call uncertain. Germline V gives CDR1 DFQATT, CDR2 SNEGSKA (reference sequence). The CDR3 spans 12 residues. The V end lost 6 bases, the J end lost 4 bases, and 12 bases lay between the germline ends.

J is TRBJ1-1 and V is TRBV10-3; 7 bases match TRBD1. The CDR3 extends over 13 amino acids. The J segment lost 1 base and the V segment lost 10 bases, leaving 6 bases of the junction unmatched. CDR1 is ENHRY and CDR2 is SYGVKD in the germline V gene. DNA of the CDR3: TGTGCCACGAGGGACAGTACGAACACTGAAGCTTTCTTT. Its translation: CATRDSTNTEAFF.

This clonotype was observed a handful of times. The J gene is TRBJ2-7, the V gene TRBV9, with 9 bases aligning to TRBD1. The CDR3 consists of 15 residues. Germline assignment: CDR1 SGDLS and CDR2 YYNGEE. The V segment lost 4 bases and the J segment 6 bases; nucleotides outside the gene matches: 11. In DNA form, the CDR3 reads TGTGCCAGCAGCCTAGGACAGGGGACTATTTTCGAGCAGTACTTC. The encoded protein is CASSLGQGTIFEQYF.

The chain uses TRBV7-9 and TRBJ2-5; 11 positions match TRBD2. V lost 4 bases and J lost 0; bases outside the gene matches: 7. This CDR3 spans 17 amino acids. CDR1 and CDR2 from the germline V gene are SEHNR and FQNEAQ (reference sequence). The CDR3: CASSYGTSGMYQETQYF. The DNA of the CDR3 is TGTGCCAGCAGCTACGGGACTAGCGGAATGTACCAAGAGACCCAGTACTTC.

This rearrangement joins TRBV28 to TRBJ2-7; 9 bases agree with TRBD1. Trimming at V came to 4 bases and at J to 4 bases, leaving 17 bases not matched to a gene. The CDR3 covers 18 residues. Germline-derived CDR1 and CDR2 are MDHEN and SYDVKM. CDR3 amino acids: CASSSTLTGTGRTYEQYF. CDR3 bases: TGTGCCAGCAGTTCCACGCTTACCGGGACAGGGAGAACTTACGAGCAGTACTTC.

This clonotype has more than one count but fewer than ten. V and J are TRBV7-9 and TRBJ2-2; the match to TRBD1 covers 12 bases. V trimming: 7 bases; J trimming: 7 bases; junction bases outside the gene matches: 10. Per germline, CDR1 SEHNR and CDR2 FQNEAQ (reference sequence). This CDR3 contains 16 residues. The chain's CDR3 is CASKSSGTGGIGELFF. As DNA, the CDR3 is TGTGCCAGCAAGTCTTCCGGGACAGGGGGCATCGGGGAGCTGTTTTTT. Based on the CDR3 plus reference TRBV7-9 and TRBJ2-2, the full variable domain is DTGVSQNPRHKITKRGQNVTFRCDPISEHNRLYWYRQTLGQGPEFLTYFQNEAQLEKSRLLSDRFSAERPKGSFSTLEIQRTEQGDSAMYLCASKSSGTGGIGELFFGEGSRLTVL.

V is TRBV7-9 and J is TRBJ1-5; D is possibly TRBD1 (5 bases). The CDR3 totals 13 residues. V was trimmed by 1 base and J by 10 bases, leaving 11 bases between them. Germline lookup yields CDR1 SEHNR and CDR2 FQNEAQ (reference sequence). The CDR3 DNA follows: TGTGCCAGCAGCTTAGGCCAGGGAGAACCCCAGCATTTT. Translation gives CASSLGQGEPQHF.

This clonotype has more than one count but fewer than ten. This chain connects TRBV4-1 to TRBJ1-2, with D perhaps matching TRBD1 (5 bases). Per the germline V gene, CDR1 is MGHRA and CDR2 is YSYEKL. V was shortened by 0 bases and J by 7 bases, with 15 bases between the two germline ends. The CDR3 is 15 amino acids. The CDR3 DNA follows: TGCGCCAGCAGCCAAGATATGGGGCCTGTCGCTGGCTACACCTTC. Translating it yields CASSQDMGPVAGYTF.

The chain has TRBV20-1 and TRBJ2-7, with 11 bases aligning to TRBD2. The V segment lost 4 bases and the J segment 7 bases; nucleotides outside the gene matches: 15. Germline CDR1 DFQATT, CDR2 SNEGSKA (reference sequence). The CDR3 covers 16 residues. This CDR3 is CSAKELTSGNFGEQYF. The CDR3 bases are TGCAGTGCTAAAGAGTTGACTAGCGGGAATTTCGGGGAGCAGTACTTC.

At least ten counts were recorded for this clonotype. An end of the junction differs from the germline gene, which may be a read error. The CDR3 DNA reads as TGTGCCAGCAGCTTAGAGGGCGCCACTGAAGCTTTCTTT. This gives the protein CASSLEGATEAFF. This sequence joins TRBV5-1 and TRBJ1-1; D gene ambiguous. Looked up from germline, CDR1 is SGHRS and CDR2 is YFSETQ. The CDR3 is 13 amino acids.

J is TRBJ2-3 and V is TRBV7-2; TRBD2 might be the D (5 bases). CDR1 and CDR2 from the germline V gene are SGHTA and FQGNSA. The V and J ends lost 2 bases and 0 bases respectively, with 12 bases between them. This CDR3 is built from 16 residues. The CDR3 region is CASSLLPAVSTDTQYF. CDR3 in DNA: TGTGCCAGCAGCTTACTGCCAGCGGTGAGCACAGATACGCAGTATTTT.